A selection of T cell receptor beta chains follows, all from one sample in a study of T cells in Graves' hyperthyroidism and ophthalmopathy. MiXCR was run by TCRdb on the multiplex PCR reads, yielding one entry per CDR3 protein. The table includes around 760,000 distinct CDR3 sequences, about 35% detected once. Sequencing used blood. These receptors were taken from a middle-aged woman with Graves' hyperthyroidism. The CDR3 runs from the conserved cysteine through the conserved F or W. Each record gives: D gene, J gene, clone size, V gene, CDR3 DNA, CDR3 protein. The D gene is left open where the match is weak. Clone size is given for some rows only: seen once, a few or many times, or a class if the clone is expanded.

D: NA; J: TRBJ2-5; size: many; V: TRBV7-3; DNA: TGTGCCAGCAGCTTCGCAGGGGAAGAGACCCAGTACTTC; CDR3: CASSFAGEETQYF
D: NA; J: TRBJ1-4; size: NA; V: TRBV7-9; DNA: TGTGCCAGCAGCCCGAAGGGGGCAACTAATGAAAAACTGTTTTTT; CDR3: CASSPKGATNEKLFF
D: NA; J: TRBJ2-7; size: NA; V: TRBV6-5; DNA: TGTGCCAGCAGTTACTGGGCGAAACGCTACGAGCAGTACTTC; CDR3: CASSYWAKRYEQYF
D: NA; J: TRBJ2-5; size: NA; V: TRBV7-2; DNA: TGTGCCAGCAGCCCCAGGGGCGGGGTCCAAGAGACCCAGTACTTC; CDR3: CASSPRGGVQETQYF
D: TRBD2; J: TRBJ2-7; size: many; V: TRBV19; DNA: TGTGCCAGTAGTATGACTAGCGGGAGGAGGAGGTACGAGCAGTACTTC; CDR3: CASSMTSGRRRYEQYF
D: TRBD1; J: TRBJ1-1; size: many; V: TRBV6-6; DNA: TGTGCCAGCAGAACCTTTGGGACAGGAGATAATGAAGCTTTCTTT; CDR3: CASRTFGTGDNEAFF
D: NA; J: TRBJ1-6; size: NA; V: TRBV19; DNA: TGTGCCAGCTCGACCGGACTTAATAATTCACCCCTCCACTTT; CDR3: CASSTGLNNSPLHF
D: NA; J: TRBJ1-2; size: few; V: TRBV7-2; DNA: TGTGCCAGCAGGCCCGCCGGGGGGGGAGGCTACACCTTC; CDR3: CASRPAGGGGYTF
D: TRBD2; J: TRBJ2-5; size: NA; V: TRBV25-1; DNA: TGTGCCAGCAGCCAGCTAGCGGGATCCCAAGAGACCCAGTACTTC; CDR3: CASSQLAGSQETQYF
D: NA; J: TRBJ2-3; size: NA; V: TRBV2; DNA: TGTGCCAGCAGCTGGACAGAGATCAACCCCACAGATACGCAGTATTTT; CDR3: CASSWTEINPTDTQYF
D: NA; J: TRBJ1-2; size: NA; V: TRBV10-2; DNA: TGCGCCAGCAGTGAGTCCTTGTTAGGAGGCTACACCTTC; CDR3: CASSESLLGGYTF
D: NA; J: TRBJ1-5; size: many; V: TRBV29-1; DNA: TGCAGCGTTGGTGGCCCAATGGGGCATTTT; CDR3: CSVGGPMGHF
D: NA; J: TRBJ1-6; size: many; V: TRBV11-1; DNA: TGTGCCAGCAGCGGCAATCCTAATTCACCCCTCCACTTT; CDR3: CASSGNPNSPLHF
D: NA; J: TRBJ1-5; size: NA; V: TRBV28; DNA: TGTGCCAGCAGTTTACCCCTCGGTCAGCCCCAGCATTTT; CDR3: CASSLPLGQPQHF
D: NA; J: TRBJ1-4; size: NA; V: TRBV12-3/TRBV12-4; DNA: TGTGCCAGCAGTTTAGTATCCGGGGAGGGAAAACTGTTTTTT; CDR3: CASSLVSGEGKLFF
D: NA; J: TRBJ2-7; size: few; V: TRBV19; DNA: TGTGCCAGTAGTATGGAGGGGGGACAACCCTACGAGCAGTACTTC; CDR3: CASSMEGGQPYEQYF
D: TRBD2; J: TRBJ2-3; size: NA; V: TRBV7-9; DNA: TGTGCCAGCAGCTTATCCACTAGCGGGACGACAGATACGCAGTATTTT; CDR3: CASSLSTSGTTDTQYF
D: NA; J: TRBJ2-7; size: many; V: TRBV29-1; DNA: TGCAGCGTTGAAATTTACCCCTACGAGCAGTACTTC; CDR3: CSVEIYPYEQYF